Listed below are T cell receptor beta chains from one sample, sequenced in a study of cytomegalovirus exposure and HLA in healthy donors. Measured with immunoSEQ multiplex PCR; TCRdb has only the in-frame clones, and not every one. The sample comprises approximately 100,000 clones, 64% of which are singletons, and roughly 3% rests with the top ten. Sequenced: PBMCs. The receptor set was obtained from a man aged 60 to 69 in good health and CMV-seronegative. Each CDR3 is given with its conserved first and last residue.

>TRBJ2-7|TRBV2
CASSLLASSNEQYF
>TRBJ1-6|TRBV5-1
CASSLVAGYNSPLHF
>TRBJ2-2|TRBV6-1
CASSVAARITGELFF
>TRBJ2-4|TRBV9
CASGGGDLSKNIQYF
>TRBJ1-6|TRBV30
CAYGQGTNSPLHF
>TRBJ2-3|TRBV6-1
CASSVWRDVADTQYF
>TRBJ1-6|TRBV27
CASGSGVWSPLHF
>TRBJ2-7|TRBV11-2
CASSPTSYEQYF
>TRBJ2-6|TRBV7-9
CASSLWGRGRGANVLTF
>TRBJ1-1|TRBV7-2
CASSPGAANTEAFF
>TRBJ1-1|TRBV7-9
CASSLGQGYSTEAFF
>TRBJ1-4|TRBV10-3
CAISAGQINEKLFF
>TRBJ2-2|TRBV4-1
CASRSPPLARTGELFF
>TRBJ2-5|TRBV11-3
CASSPSGSVQETQYF
>-|TRBV10-1
CASSTQGLGDEQYF
>TRBJ1-2|TRBV13
CASSYLPTTGNYGYTF
>TRBJ2-2|TRBV29-1
CSVDQGYTGELFF
>TRBJ2-3|TRBV6-1
CASSEPSGPTDTQYF
>TRBJ2-3|TRBV11-3
CASSSDREDTQYF
>TRBJ1-6|TRBV9
CASSVEGGDSPLHF
>TRBJ2-5|TRBV7-7
CASSLGQGKTQYF
>TRBJ1-5|TRBV21-1
CASSKARCNQPQHF
>TRBJ2-1|TRBV10-3
CAIRGGDIGSYNEQFF
>TRBJ1-1|TRBV2
CASGRLNTEAFF
>TRBJ2-5|TRBV5-1
CASSSTGTVRETQYF
>TRBJ1-5|TRBV10-2
CASSDGGRNSNQPQHF
>TRBJ2-2|TRBV6-5
CAGQGARTGELFF
>TRBJ2-1|TRBV9
CASSPGTTDNEQFF
>TRBJ1-1|TRBV2
CASKPNRQNTEAFF
>TRBJ2-1|TRBV28
CASSLRTGQGSLFF
>TRBJ2-3|TRBV5-1
CASRAAADTQYF
>TRBJ2-2|TRBV6-1
CASSKIDRSGELFF
>TRBJ1-3|TRBV28
CASNTGTGNTIYF
>TRBJ2-7|TRBV28
CASTAGRFEQYF
>TRBJ2-5|TRBV5-1
CASSFGRLSTQYF
>TRBJ2-1|TRBV7-9
CSSSPGTLVYNEQFF
>TRBJ1-1|TRBV7-9
CASSFRENTEAFF
>TRBJ2-4|TRBV27
CASSLYPENIQYF
>TRBJ2-7|TRBV6-5
CASTAGQGLEQYF
>TRBJ2-5|TRBV5-1
CASSLPDTQETQYF
>TRBJ2-7|TRBV6-1
CASNPTSGPYEQYF
>TRBJ1-4|TRBV15
CATSAGDRGSNEKLFF
>TRBJ1-2|TRBV9
CASSVEDSGQGLGYTF
>TRBJ1-1|TRBV2
CASSPPGQGIRTEAFF
>TRBJ2-2|TRBV1
CTSSLSAGLAGGQGGELFF
>TRBJ2-7|TRBV5-4
CASSLGSRSYEQYF
>TRBJ1-3|TRBV28
CASSLGGRGRGNTIYF
>TRBJ2-1|TRBV7-3
CASSPHTGLTYNEQFF
>TRBJ2-1|TRBV5-5
CASSLEIAGLDEQFF
>TRBJ1-2|TRBV19
CASSLRTGEANYGYTF
>TRBJ2-1|TRBV28
CASSLSKYNEQFF
>TRBJ1-5|TRBV5-6
CASSLRRDSLGNQPQHF
>TRBJ2-3|TRBV10-1
CASSESSSGDSDTQYF
>TRBJ1-2|TRBV6-6
CASSSTQGRGYGYTF
>TRBJ2-7|TRBV6-5
CASSVSGNWYEQYF